The source of this TCR beta chain is a study of T cells in Graves' hyperthyroidism and ophthalmopathy. The junction had 4 bases not matched to a gene; V was cut back by 1 base and J by 8 bases. CDR1 is SNHLY, CDR2 FYNNEI, per germline. CDR3 length: 15 amino acids. This clonotype was seen ten or more times. TCR beta CDR3 regions were amplified from RNA transcripts. Using the HTBI primer set, a first-round RT-PCR was run on the TCR CDR3. TCRdb reprocessed the multiplex PCR reads with MiXCR, giving one entry per CDR3 protein. The sample yields 530,000 or so distinct CDR3 sequences, roughly 18% seen once. The gene calls are TRBV2 and TRBJ1-4; 10 positions match TRBD1. The receptor was isolated from a woman younger than 30 with Graves' ophthalmopathy. The sample was blood. The CDR3 reads CASSEGQGAREKLFF. DNA for the CDR3: TGTGCCAGCAGTGAAGGACAGGGGGCCCGGGAAAAACTGTTTTTT.